The sequence of this T cell receptor beta chain was determined in a study of metastatic and nonmetastatic thyroid tumors. For the study at large: Repertoire comparison spanned blood and tumor or nodule tissue of malignant and benign thyroid patients.

Remarks on this clone: The antigen remains unidentified.

As handled by the study authors: Researchers built a distant-metastasis classifier for papillary thyroid cancer that drew on CDR3 differences across clinicopathological groups. TCRdb used MiXCR to call clones anew from the PCR reads. What appears here as the V and J calls and clone size reflects TCRdb's work, not the paper's. The repertoire holds 35,000 to 50,000 clones, with 28% as singletons. V lost 6 bases to trimming and J lost 3 bases, with 12 bases between them. The CDR3 extends over 13 amino acids. Germline CDR1 DFQATT, CDR2 SNEGSKA (reference sequence). General study findings and limits: Significantly greater TCR beta diversity was reportedly found in malignant thyroid tumors than in benign nodules (in blood and tumor).

Patients were all untreated before their thyroid surgery. The sample consisted of blood. The receptor's source is a male donor with papillary thyroid cancer or a benign thyroid nodule (not recorded which). Some clones in this sample may be carry-over from other donors' samples. J is TRBJ1-3 and V is TRBV20-1; D unresolved. In DNA, the CDR3 is TGCAGTGCGTCTGAAAGTCATGGAAACACCATATATTTT. Translation gives CSASESHGNTIYF.